These 25 T cell receptor beta chains share one sample of origin, sequenced in a study of molecular identifiers for immune sequencing clone quantification. MiXCR, run by TCRdb on the PCR reads, gives a single entry per CDR3 protein. The repertoire includes approximately 90,000 distinct CDR3 sequences, 24% of them detected once, and roughly 1% sits in the top ten. The sample consisted of naive CD8+ T cells from blood, with Jurkat cell RNA spiked in. Noted subset: FACS-sorted CD8+CD4-CCR7+CD45RA+ naive T cells. These receptors originate from a human donor in good health. Some libraries in this study had Jurkat cell RNA spiked in.

A few counts support this clonotype. The chain carries TRBV3-1 and TRBJ2-5, with D possibly called TRBD1 or TRBD2 (6 bases each). The germline V gene has CDR1 LGHDT and CDR2 YNNKEL (reference sequence). The length of the CDR3 is 17 residues. The ends were cut back, 0 bases at V and 3 bases at J, with 17 bases in the middle. This chain's CDR3 is CASSQDRPGAREETQYF. The CDR3 nucleotides are TGTGCCAGCAGCCAAGATCGCCCGGGGGCTCGGGAAGAGACCCAGTACTTC.

The genes are TRBV5-8 and TRBJ1-4; D gene uncertain. V lost 3 bases, J lost 16 bases, and 10 bases lay in between. This CDR3 region has 10 residues. From germline, CDR1 is SGHTS and CDR2 YDEGEE. The CDR3 here is CASSYKDPFF. CDR3 in DNA: TGTGCCAGCAGCTATAAAGACCCGTTTTTT.

This clonotype was counted at least ten times. The chain links TRBV27 to TRBJ1-5; D is unresolved. V dropped 9 bases and J dropped 2 bases, with 8 bases sitting between them. Germline CDR1 reads MNHEY; CDR2 reads SMNVEV (reference sequence). This CDR3 is 12 amino acids long. This CDR3 reads CASSMGNQPQHF. The CDR3 coding sequence is TGTGCCAGTAGCATGGGCAATCAGCCCCAGCATTTT.

This clonotype was detected many times. V usage is TRBV29-1 and J usage is TRBJ2-5; D is unclear. The CDR3 is 12 amino acids. Trimming took 3 bases from V and 5 from J, leaving 10 bases between them. Germline CDR1 SQVTM, CDR2 ANQGSEA. The CDR3 reads CSVDPLGETQYF. CDR3 sequence (DNA): TGCAGCGTTGACCCCCTCGGGGAGACCCAGTACTTC.

This clonotype came up a few times. The chain carries TRBV19 and TRBJ2-3; D gene uncertain. The germline V gene has CDR1 LNHDA and CDR2 SQIVND (reference sequence). This CDR3 region has 15 residues. V was pared by 5 bases and J by 2 bases, with 14 bases between. DNA of the CDR3: TGTGCCAGTAGTTTCTCCCTCTACGACACAGATACGCAGTATTTT. Protein product: CASSFSLYDTDTQYF.

Remarks on this clonotype: Compared with germline, one end of the junction differs, possibly owing to a read error. The chain links TRBV29-1 to TRBJ2-1; 14 bases align to TRBD2. The CDR3 covers 17 residues. Germline V gives CDR1 SQVTM, CDR2 ANQGSEA. The chain's CDR3 is CSVEEGLAGGFYNEQLF. In DNA form, the CDR3 reads TGCAGCGTTGAAGAAGGACTAGCGGGAGGTTTTTACAATGAGCAGCTCTTC.

A note on this clonotype: A much more abundant neighbour one base away suggests this may be a read error. The chain employs TRBV4-2 and TRBJ1-5, with a weak D call TRBD1 (6 bases). V was pared by 3 bases and J by 6 bases, with 15 bases between. Germline assignment: CDR1 LGHNA and CDR2 YNFKEQ. CDR3 size: 15 residues. The CDR3 coding sequence is TGTGCCAGCAGCCATGAGGGGGGGTTGAGTCAGCCCCAGCATTTT. Translation gives CASSHEGGLSQPQHF.

Many counts were recorded for this clonotype. The chain employs TRBV11-2 and TRBJ2-3; D could derive from TRBD1 or TRBD2 (5 bases each). Trimming shortened V by 6 bases and J by 0 bases, and 13 bases separated the two germline ends. This CDR3 region has 15 residues. From germline, CDR1 is SGHAT and CDR2 FQNNGV. The CDR3 here is CASSRDGSSTDTQYF. The CDR3 nucleotides are TGTGCCAGCAGTAGGGACGGATCTAGCACAGATACGCAGTATTTT.

In this sample, this clonotype turned up a few times. The chain joins TRBV11-1 to TRBJ2-1; 7 nucleotides agree with TRBD2. Looked up from germline, CDR1 is SGHAT and CDR2 is FQDESV (reference sequence). CDR3 length equals 15 residues. V shed 3 bases and J 7 bases; nucleotides not matched to a gene: 9. In DNA, the CDR3 is TGTGCCAGCAGCTTTCTAGCGGAGGAGGGGAATGAGCAGTTCTTC. It encodes CASSFLAEEGNEQFF.

This clonotype was detected ten times or more. The chain links TRBV7-9 to TRBJ1-1, with 9 bases matching TRBD1. This CDR3 contains 14 residues. Germline V gene data show CDR1 as SEHNR and CDR2 as FQNEAQ (reference sequence). Trimming cost V 5 bases and J 5 bases; bases outside gene matches: 6. In DNA form, the CDR3 reads TGTGCCAGCAGCAATACAGGGGGCTGGACTGAAGCTTTCTTT. Translating gives CASSNTGGWTEAFF.

Ten or more counts support this clonotype. This chain uses TRBV7-9 with TRBJ2-3; TRBD2 matches at 10 bases. V was pared by 2 bases and J by 5 bases, with 7 bases of the junction left unmatched. Germline CDR1 reads SEHNR; CDR2 reads FQNEAQ (reference sequence). There are 16 residues in the CDR3. The CDR3, as DNA: TGTGCCAGCAGCTTAACGCTAGCGGGAGCGGGAGATACGCAGTATTTT. Translating it yields CASSLTLAGAGDTQYF.

DNA for the CDR3: TGTGCCAGCAGCTTCTCGAACCCCTCTAACTATGGCTACACCTTC. Its translation is CASSFSNPSNYGYTF. This chain joins TRBV5-6 and TRBJ1-2; D gene unclear. This CDR3 spans 15 amino acids. Trimming cost V 2 bases and J 0 bases, with 11 bases left between them. Germline V gives CDR1 SGHDT, CDR2 YYEEEE.

This clonotype was picked up many times. The chain has TRBV6-1 and TRBJ2-3, with D uncertain. The CDR3 is made up of 16 amino acids. Germline lookup yields CDR1 MNHNS and CDR2 SASEGT. Trimming shortened V by 2 bases and J by 3 bases, and 15 bases separated the two germline ends. CDR3 region: CASSEKQYPETDTQYF. The CDR3 DNA sequence: TGTGCCAGCAGTGAAAAGCAATACCCAGAGACAGATACGCAGTATTTT.

This clonotype was observed many times. The chain has TRBV4-1 and TRBJ2-7; D is ambiguous. This CDR3 has 15 residues. Trimming shortened V by 0 bases and J by 0 bases, and 9 bases separated the two germline ends. Germline lookup yields CDR1 MGHRA and CDR2 YSYEKL. CDR3 loop: CASSQERPSSYEQYF. CDR3 DNA: TGCGCCAGCAGCCAAGAACGTCCTAGCTCCTACGAGCAGTACTTC.

This clonotype is a singleton in its sample. V is TRBV6-2 or TRBV6-3 and J is TRBJ2-1, with D tentatively TRBD1 (7 bases). The CDR3 is made up of 16 amino acids. V shed 0 bases and J shed 4 bases, with 13 bases lying between them. Germline V lookup: CDR1 MNHEY, CDR2 SVGEGT. The DNA for the CDR3 is TGTGCCAGCAGTTACTCGAGCCAGGGGGGATACAATGAGCAGTTCTTC. Translating it yields CASSYSSQGGYNEQFF.

Ten or more counts support this clonotype. The V gene is TRBV19, the J gene TRBJ2-7; D is possibly TRBD2 (6 bases). Per germline, CDR1 LNHDA and CDR2 SQIVND (reference sequence). This CDR3 is 14 amino acids long. The V gene lost 5 bases and the J gene lost 2 bases, with 13 bases spanning the gap. In nucleotides, the CDR3 is TGTGCCAGTAGTCCGGGGGTCGGAACCTACGAGCAGTACTTC. It is translated as CASSPGVGTYEQYF. The whole variable domain, filled in from reference TRBV19 and TRBJ2-7, reads DGGITQSPKYLFRKEGQNVTLSCEQNLNHDAMYWYRQDPGQGLRLIYYSQIVNDFQKGDIAEGYSVSREKKESFPLTVTSAQKNPTAFYLCASSPGVGTYEQYFGPGTRLTVT.

This clonotype was observed once. Sequence at one end of the junction differs from germline and may be a read error. The chain links TRBV5-1 to TRBJ1-4, with D uncertain. This CDR3 contains 15 residues. CDR1 is SGHRS and CDR2 is YFSETQ in the germline V gene. The CDR3 DNA reads TGCGCCAGCAGCTTGTACACGACAACTAATGAAAAACTGTCTTTT. It codes for CASSLYTTTNEKLSF.

Comments on this clonotype: A read error may be the cause here, since a much bigger clone is one base away. The chain links TRBV12-3 or TRBV12-4 to TRBJ2-5, with 9 bases aligning to TRBD1. This CDR3 comprises 18 residues. The CDR3 nucleotides read TGTGCCGGCAGTTTAAGAGCGCTGGGGACAGGGCCCCAAGAGACCCAGTACTTC. Its protein product is CAGSLRALGTGPQETQYF.

Remarks on this clonotype: This may come from a read error, since a much larger clone is one base off. The V gene is TRBV4-3, the J gene TRBJ1-3; the match to TRBD1 covers 11 bases. The CDR3 extends over 15 amino acids. Germline lookup yields CDR1 LGHNA and CDR2 YSLEER. CDR3 in amino acids: CASSQDRGLGSTIYF. DNA of the CDR3: TGCGCCAGCAGCCAGGACAGGGGGCTTGGAAGCACCATATATTTT.

This clonotype showed up many times. This chain uses TRBV19 with TRBJ2-3; perhaps TRBD2 as D (5 bases). Germline V gene lookup returns CDR1 LNHDA and CDR2 SQIVND (reference sequence). The V end lost 3 bases, the J end lost 3 bases, and 13 bases lay between the germline ends. The CDR3 totals 15 residues. CDR3 sequence reads: CASSIGTRGTDTQYF. DNA of the CDR3: TGTGCCAGTAGTATTGGTACTAGAGGGACAGATACGCAGTATTTT.

In this sample, this clonotype turned up many times. V and J are TRBV5-8 and TRBJ1-6; D gene unclear. V was cut by 2 bases and J by 7 bases, with 13 bases left in between. The germline CDR1 and CDR2 sequences are SGHTS and YDEGEE. This CDR3 region has 15 residues. CDR3 sequence (DNA): TGTGCCAGCAGCTTCCCTGGCGATGCCAATTCACCCCTCCACTTT. The encoded protein is CASSFPGDANSPLHF. Filled out from reference TRBV5-8 and TRBJ1-6, the complete variable domain reads EAGVTQSPTHLIKTRGQQATLRCSPISGHTSVYWYQQALGLGLQFLLWYDEGEERNRGNFPPRFSGRQFPNYSSELNVNALELEDSALYLCASSFPGDANSPLHFGNGTRLTVT.

This clonotype came up many times. The chain joins TRBV7-9 to TRBJ2-7; no clear D. The germline V gene encodes CDR1 SEHNR and CDR2 FQNEAQ (reference sequence). Deletions cut 1 base from V and 4 bases from J, with 17 bases between. This CDR3 comprises 16 residues. In DNA, the CDR3 is TGTGCCAGCAGCTTAGACCTGACAACCCCCGCGTACGAGCAGTACTTC. Translating it yields CASSLDLTTPAYEQYF.

In its sample, this clonotype was seen a few times. This rearrangement joins TRBV30 to TRBJ2-7; D perhaps matches TRBD1 (5 bases). Germline V gene data show CDR1 as GTSNPN and CDR2 as SVGIG (reference sequence). The V gene lost 1 base and the J gene lost 5 bases, with 9 bases spanning the gap. The CDR3 consists of 12 residues. The CDR3: CAWSGQIHEQYF. CDR3 coding DNA: TGTGCCTGGAGTGGACAGATCCACGAGCAGTACTTC. Full variable domain (missing parts from reference TRBV30 and TRBJ2-7): SQTIHQWPATLVQPVGSPLSLECTVEGTSNPNLYWYRQAAGRGLQLLFYSVGIGQISSEVPQNLSASRPQDRQFILSSKKLLLSDSGFYLCAWSGQIHEQYFGPGTRLTVT.

This clonotype was detected ten times or more. V gene TRBV7-9 combines with J gene TRBJ2-2; D remains ambiguous. CDR1 is SEHNR, CDR2 FQNEAQ, per germline (reference sequence). V was shortened by 5 bases and J by 3 bases, with 13 bases between the two germline ends. CDR3 length: 15 residues. CDR3 amino acids: CASSPFRSHTGELFF. The CDR3 coding sequence is TGTGCCAGCAGCCCATTCCGGAGCCACACCGGGGAGCTGTTTTTT.

A remark on this clonotype: A junction boundary mismatches the germline segment, possibly from a read error. The chain couples TRBV3-1 to TRBJ2-7; D may be TRBD1 or TRBD2 (5 bases each). Looked up from germline, CDR1 is LGHDT and CDR2 is YNNKEL (reference sequence). There are 18 residues in the CDR3. The CDR3 loop reads CASNQGASDPEGSYEQYF. The CDR3 DNA is TGTGCCAGCAACCAAGGGGCATCGGACCCTGAGGGGTCCTACGAGCAGTACTTC.